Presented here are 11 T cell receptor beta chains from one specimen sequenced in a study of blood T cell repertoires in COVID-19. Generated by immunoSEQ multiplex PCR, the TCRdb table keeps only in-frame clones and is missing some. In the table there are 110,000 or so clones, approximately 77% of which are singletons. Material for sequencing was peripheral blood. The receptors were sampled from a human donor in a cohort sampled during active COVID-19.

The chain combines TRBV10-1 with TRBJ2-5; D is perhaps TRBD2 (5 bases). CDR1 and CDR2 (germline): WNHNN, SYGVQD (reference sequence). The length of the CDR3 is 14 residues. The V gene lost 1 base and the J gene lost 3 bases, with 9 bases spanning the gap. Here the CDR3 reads CASSEYPAEETQYF. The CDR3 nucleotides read TGCGCCAGCAGTGAGTATCCAGCGGAAGAGACCCAGTACTTC.

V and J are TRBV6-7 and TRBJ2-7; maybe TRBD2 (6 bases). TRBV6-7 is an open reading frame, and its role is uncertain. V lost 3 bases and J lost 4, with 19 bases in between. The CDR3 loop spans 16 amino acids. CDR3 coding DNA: TGTGCCAGCAGTTATACCCGGGGAGGTCCCAAGTACGAGCAGTACTTC. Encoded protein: CASSYTRGGPKYEQYF.

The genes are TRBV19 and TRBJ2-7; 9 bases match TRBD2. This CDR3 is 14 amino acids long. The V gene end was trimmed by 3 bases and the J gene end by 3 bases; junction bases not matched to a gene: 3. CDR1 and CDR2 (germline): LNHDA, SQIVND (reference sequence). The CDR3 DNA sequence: TGTGCCAGTAGTATGGGAGCGGGGGGCTACGAGCAGTACTTC. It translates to CASSMGAGGYEQYF.

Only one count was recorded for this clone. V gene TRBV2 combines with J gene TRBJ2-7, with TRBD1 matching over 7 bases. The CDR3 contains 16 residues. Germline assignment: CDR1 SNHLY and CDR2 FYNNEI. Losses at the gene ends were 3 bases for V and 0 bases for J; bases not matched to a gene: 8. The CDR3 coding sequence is TGTGCCAGCAGTGAGGCGGGCAGGGGGAACTCCTACGAGCAGTACTTC. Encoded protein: CASSEAGRGNSYEQYF.

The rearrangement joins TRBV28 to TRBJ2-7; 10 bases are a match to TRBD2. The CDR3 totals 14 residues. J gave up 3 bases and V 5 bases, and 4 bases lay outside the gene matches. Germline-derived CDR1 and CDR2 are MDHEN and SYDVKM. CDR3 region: CASSLLAGDYEQYF. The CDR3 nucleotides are TGTGCCAGCAGTCTCCTAGCGGGGGACTACGAGCAGTACTTC.

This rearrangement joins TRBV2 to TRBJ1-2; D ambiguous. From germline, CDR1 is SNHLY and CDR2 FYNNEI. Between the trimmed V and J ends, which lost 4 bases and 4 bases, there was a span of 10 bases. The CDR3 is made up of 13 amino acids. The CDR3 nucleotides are TGTGCCAGCAGTGGACGAGGCAGCTATGGCTACACCTTC. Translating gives CASSGRGSYGYTF.

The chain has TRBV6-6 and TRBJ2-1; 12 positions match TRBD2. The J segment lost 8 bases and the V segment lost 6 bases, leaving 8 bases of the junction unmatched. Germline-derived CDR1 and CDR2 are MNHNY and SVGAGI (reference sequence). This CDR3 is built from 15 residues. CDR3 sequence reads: CASSRQTSGSDEQFF. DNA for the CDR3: TGTGCCAGCAGCCGCCAGACTAGCGGGAGCGATGAGCAGTTCTTC.

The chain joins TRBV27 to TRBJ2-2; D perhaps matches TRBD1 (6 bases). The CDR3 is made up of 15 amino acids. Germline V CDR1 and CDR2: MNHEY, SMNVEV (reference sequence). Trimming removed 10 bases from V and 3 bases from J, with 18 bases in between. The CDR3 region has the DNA TGTGCCACCGGGACACCGCAAGTCGACACCGGGGAGCTGTTTTTT. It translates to CATGTPQVDTGELFF.

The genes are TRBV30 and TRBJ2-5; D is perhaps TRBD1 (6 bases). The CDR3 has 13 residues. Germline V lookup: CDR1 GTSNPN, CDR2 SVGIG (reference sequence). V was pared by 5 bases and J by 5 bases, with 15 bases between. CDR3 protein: CAWGPGQGETQYF. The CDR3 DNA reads TGTGCCTGGGGGCCGGGGCAGGGGGAGACCCAGTACTTC.

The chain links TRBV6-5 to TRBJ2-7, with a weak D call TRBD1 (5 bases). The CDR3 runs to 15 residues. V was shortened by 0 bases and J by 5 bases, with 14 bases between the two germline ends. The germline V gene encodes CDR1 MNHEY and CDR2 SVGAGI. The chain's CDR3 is CASSYSIQGGDEQYF. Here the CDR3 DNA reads TGTGCCAGCAGTTACTCGATCCAGGGTGGCGACGAGCAGTACTTC.

CDR3 DNA: TGTGCCAGTAGTTCGGGAGGACCCTACGAGCAGTACTTC. It translates to CASSSGGPYEQYF. The gene calls are TRBV19 and TRBJ2-7; TRBD2 aligns across 7 bases. The V and J ends lost 5 bases and 2 bases, in that order; junction bases with no gene match: 3. The CDR3 totals 13 residues. Per the germline V gene, CDR1 is LNHDA and CDR2 is SQIVND (reference sequence).